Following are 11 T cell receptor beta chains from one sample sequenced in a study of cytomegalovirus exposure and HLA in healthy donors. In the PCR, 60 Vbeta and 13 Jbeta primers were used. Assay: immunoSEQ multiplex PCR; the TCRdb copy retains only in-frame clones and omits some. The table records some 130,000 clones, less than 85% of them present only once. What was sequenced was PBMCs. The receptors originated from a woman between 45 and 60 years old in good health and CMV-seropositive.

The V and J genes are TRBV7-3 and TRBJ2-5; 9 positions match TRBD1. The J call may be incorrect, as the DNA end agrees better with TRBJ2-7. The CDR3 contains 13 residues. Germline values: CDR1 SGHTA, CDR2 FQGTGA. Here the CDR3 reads CANPQGATHEQYF. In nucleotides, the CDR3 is TGTGCCAACCCACAGGGGGCTACCCACGAGCAGTACTTC.

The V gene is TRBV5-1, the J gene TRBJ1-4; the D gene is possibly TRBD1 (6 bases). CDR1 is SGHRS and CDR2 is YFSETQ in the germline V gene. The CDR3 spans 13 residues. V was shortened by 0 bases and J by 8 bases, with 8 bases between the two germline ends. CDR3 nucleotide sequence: TGCGCCAGCAGCTTGGACAGGGACGAAAAACTGTTTTTT. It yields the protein CASSLDRDEKLFF.

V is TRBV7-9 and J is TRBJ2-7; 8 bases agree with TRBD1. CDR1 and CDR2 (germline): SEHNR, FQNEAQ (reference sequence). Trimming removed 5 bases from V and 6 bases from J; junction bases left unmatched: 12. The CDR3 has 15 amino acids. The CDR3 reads CASSTFQGAGAEQYF. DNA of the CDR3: TGTGCCAGCAGCACGTTCCAGGGGGCTGGGGCCGAGCAGTACTTC.

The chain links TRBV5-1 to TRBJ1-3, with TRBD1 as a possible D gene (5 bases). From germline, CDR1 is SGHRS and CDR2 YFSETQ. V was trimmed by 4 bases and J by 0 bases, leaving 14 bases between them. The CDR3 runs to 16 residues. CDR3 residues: CASSRGGLNSGNTIYF. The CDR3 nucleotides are TGCGCCAGCAGCCGGGGGGGACTGAACTCTGGAAACACCATATATTTT. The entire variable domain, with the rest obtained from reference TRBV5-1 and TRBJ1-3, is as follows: KAGVTQTPRYLIKTRGQQVTLSCSPISGHRSVSWYQQTPGQGLQFLFEYFSETQRNKGNFPGRFSGRQFSNSRSEMNVSTLELGDSALYLCASSRGGLNSGNTIYFGEGSWLTVV.

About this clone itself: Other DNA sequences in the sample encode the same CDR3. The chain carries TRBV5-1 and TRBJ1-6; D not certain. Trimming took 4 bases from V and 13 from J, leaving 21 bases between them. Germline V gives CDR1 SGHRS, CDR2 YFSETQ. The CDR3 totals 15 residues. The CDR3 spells CASSPERAGLSPLHF. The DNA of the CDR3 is TGCGCCAGCAGCCCGGAACGGGCAGGACTTTCGCCCCTCCACTTT.

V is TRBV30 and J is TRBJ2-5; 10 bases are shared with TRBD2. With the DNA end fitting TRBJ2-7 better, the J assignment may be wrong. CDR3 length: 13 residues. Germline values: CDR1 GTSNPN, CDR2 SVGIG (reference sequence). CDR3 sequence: CAWSVRLAGEQYF. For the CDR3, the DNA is TGTGCCTGGAGTGTACGACTAGCGGGCGAGCAGTACTTC.

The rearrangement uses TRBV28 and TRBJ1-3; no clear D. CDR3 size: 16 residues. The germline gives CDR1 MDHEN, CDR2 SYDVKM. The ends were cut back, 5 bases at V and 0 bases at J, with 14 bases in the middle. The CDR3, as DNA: TGTGCCAGCAGTCTAGCCTCCATGGCCTCTGGAAACACCATATATTTT. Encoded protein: CASSLASMASGNTIYF. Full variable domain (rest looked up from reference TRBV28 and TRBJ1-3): DVKVTQSSRYLVKRTGEKVFLECVQDMDHENMFWYRQDPGLGLRLIYFSYDVKMKEKGDIPEGYSVSREKKERFSLILESASTNQTSMYLCASSLASMASGNTIYFGEGSWLTVV.

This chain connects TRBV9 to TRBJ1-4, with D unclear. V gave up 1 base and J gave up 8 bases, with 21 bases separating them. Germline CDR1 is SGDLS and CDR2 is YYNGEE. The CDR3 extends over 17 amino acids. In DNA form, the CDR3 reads TGTGCCAGCAGCGTAAGTTCTAGTACGGCTGTTGTAGAAAAACTGTTTTTT. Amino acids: CASSVSSSTAVVEKLFF.

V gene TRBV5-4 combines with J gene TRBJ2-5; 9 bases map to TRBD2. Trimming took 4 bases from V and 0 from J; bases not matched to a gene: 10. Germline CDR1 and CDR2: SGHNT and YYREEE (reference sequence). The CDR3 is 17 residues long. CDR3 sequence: CASSHVNKRGDQETQYF. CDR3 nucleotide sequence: TGTGCCAGCAGCCATGTCAACAAGCGGGGGGACCAAGAGACCCAGTACTTC. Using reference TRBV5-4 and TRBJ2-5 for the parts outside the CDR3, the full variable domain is ETGVTQSPTHLIKTRGQQVTLRCSSQSGHNTVSWYQQALGQGPQFIFQYYREEENGRGNFPPRFSGLQFPNYSSELNVNALELDDSALYLCASSHVNKRGDQETQYFGPGTRLLVL.

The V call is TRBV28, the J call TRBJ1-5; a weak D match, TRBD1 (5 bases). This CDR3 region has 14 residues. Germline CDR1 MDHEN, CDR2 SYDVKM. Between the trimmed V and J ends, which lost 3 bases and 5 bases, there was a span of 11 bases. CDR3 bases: TGTGCCAGCAGTTTTAAGGGGCGCTATCAGCCCCAGCATTTT. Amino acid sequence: CASSFKGRYQPQHF.

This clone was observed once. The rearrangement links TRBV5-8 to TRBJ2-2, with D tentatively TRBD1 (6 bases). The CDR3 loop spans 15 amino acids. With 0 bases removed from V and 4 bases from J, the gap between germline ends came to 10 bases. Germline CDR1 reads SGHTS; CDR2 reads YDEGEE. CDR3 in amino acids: CASSLGTVRTGELFF. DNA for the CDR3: TGTGCCAGCAGCTTGGGGACAGTCCGCACCGGGGAGCTGTTTTTT.